A selection of T cell receptor beta chains follows, all from one sample in a study of blood T cell repertoires in COVID-19. Method: immunoSEQ multiplex PCR; TCRdb's copy keeps in-frame clones and lacks some. The repertoire has roughly 340,000 clones, more than 80% of them found once; the top ten carry around 3%. Sequenced input: peripheral blood. These receptors were taken from a woman in her thirties with COVID-19, enrolled during active disease. The CDR3 runs from the conserved cysteine through the conserved F or W. The D gene is left open where the match is weak. Not all rows give a size; the values are once, few, many and, for expanded clones, a class.

d_gene,j_gene,v_gene,abundance,CDR3nt,CDR3aa
-,TRBJ1-1,TRBV5-6,-,TGTGCCAGCGACTACTGGGGGAACACTGAAGCTTTCTTT,CASDYWGNTEAFF
TRBD2,TRBJ2-1,TRBV9,once,TGTGCCAGCAGCCGTATAACTAGCGGGAGCTACAATGAGCAGTTCTTC,CASSRITSGSYNEQFF
-,TRBJ2-7,TRBV21-1,-,TGTGCCAGCAGCAAAGAGGCGGACCTAGCGGGGAAGTTCTACGAGCAGTACTTC,CASSKEADLAGKFYEQYF
TRBD1,TRBJ1-5,TRBV2,once,TGTGCCAGCAGGGAAAGGACAGGAAATCAGCCCCAGCATTTT,CASRERTGNQPQHF
TRBD2,TRBJ2-3,TRBV24-1,-,TGTGCCACCAGTGATCCCGCCCGGGGAGGGAACACAGATACGCAGTATTTT,CATSDPARGGNTDTQYF
-,TRBJ2-1,TRBV11-2,-,TGTGCCAGCAGCCCATTCGGGGATGAGCAGTTCTTC,CASSPFGDEQFF
TRBD1,TRBJ2-1,TRBV28,-,TGTGCCAGCAGAACGGGGACAGGGACCTACAATGAGCAGTTCTTC,CASRTGTGTYNEQFF
-,TRBJ2-1,TRBV28,-,TGTGCCAGCAACCCCCGCGGGGCTCCCTACAATGAGCAGTTCTTC,CASNPRGAPYNEQFF
TRBD1,TRBJ2-5,TRBV6-4,few,TGTGCCAGCAGTGACCCACACAGGGGCGAGACCCAGTACTTC,CASSDPHRGETQYF
TRBD2,TRBJ2-1,TRBV2,-,TGTGCCAGCAGTGAGATATCGACGGGGGGAGATGAGCAGTTCTTC,CASSEISTGGDEQFF
TRBD1,TRBJ1-1,TRBV7-9,once,TGTGCCAGCAGCTTAGCGCGTCAGGGGGACACCGTGAGAGCTTTCTTT,CASSLARQGDTVRAFF
-,TRBJ2-1,TRBV12-3/TRBV12-4,-,TGTGCCAGCAGTTTCCTGGCTGAGCAGTTCTTC,CASSFLAEQFF
TRBD1,TRBJ1-5,TRBV7-8,-,TGTGCCAGCAGCCGGGACAGTCTGGCTTATAGCAATCAGCCCCAGCATTTT,CASSRDSLAYSNQPQHF
-,TRBJ1-5,TRBV10-2,-,TGCGCCAGCAGTGAGGGGGCAGATCGGAGCAATCAGCCCCAGCATTTT,CASSEGADRSNQPQHF
-,TRBJ1-4,TRBV7-2,-,TGTGCCAGCAGCTTTAGGGGGGGACGCCCTAATGAAAAACTGTTTTTT,CASSFRGGRPNEKLFF
TRBD1,TRBJ1-1,TRBV7-8,few,TGTGCCAGCAGCTTATGGGACAGGGGTGAGGCTGAAGCTTTCTTT,CASSLWDRGEAEAFF
-,TRBJ2-5,TRBV2,-,TGTGCCAGCAGGCCGGACGGGACACAAGAGACCCAGTACTTC,CASRPDGTQETQYF
-,TRBJ2-7,TRBV27,-,TGTGCCAGCAGTCCCCGCAGGTTATCCTACGAGCAGTACTTC,CASSPRRLSYEQYF
TRBD1,TRBJ1-2,TRBV6-2/TRBV6-3,-,TGTGCCAGCAGTTATTGGACAGGCGAACGCTACACCTTC,CASSYWTGERYTF
TRBD2,TRBJ2-5,TRBV10-3,-,TGTGCCATCAGTGAGTTTAGCGGGAGGGATATTGGGTGGGAGACCCAGTACTTC,CAISEFSGRDIGWETQYF
TRBD1,TRBJ1-3,TRBV7-9,-,TGTGCCAGCAGGGACACTTGGGACAGCCAACCTGGAAACACCATATATTTT,CASRDTWDSQPGNTIYF
TRBD2,TRBJ2-3,TRBV7-8,-,TGTGCCAGCAGCTCCCCCAGGAGCAGCGGGGGGGCAGCAGATACGCAGTATTTT,CASSSPRSSGGAADTQYF
-,TRBJ1-4,TRBV28,-,TGTGCCAGCAGTTTTCGGTCGTTGGAACAGATTAAAAAACTGTTTTTT,CASSFRSLEQIKKLFF
-,TRBJ1-5,TRBV7-2,-,TGTGCCAGCAGCTTAGAGCTTAGCAATCAGCCCCAGCATTTT,CASSLELSNQPQHF
TRBD2,TRBJ2-7,TRBV18,-,TGTGCCAGCTCACCACCGGGGGGGAGGGACCACGAGCAGTACTTC,CASSPPGGRDHEQYF
-,TRBJ2-1,TRBV6-2/TRBV6-3,-,TGTGCCAGCAGTTATCCCCGCGGGTTAGCCGGTGAGCAGTTCTTC,CASSYPRGLAGEQFF
-,TRBJ1-6,TRBV5-4,-,TGTGCCAGCAGCCCTCCGGGGGGGGGAGCTGGTTCACCCCTCCACTTT,CASSPPGGGAGSPLHF
TRBD1,TRBJ1-2,TRBV3-1/TRBV3-2,once,TGTGCCAGCAGCCAAGACCGGGACAGGGCGCGCTATGGCTACACCTTC,CASSQDRDRARYGYTF
-,TRBJ1-2,TRBV18,-,TGTGCCAGCTCACCAGCGGGAGGGGACCTCTATGGCTACACCTTC,CASSPAGGDLYGYTF
-,TRBJ2-1,TRBV4-3,-,TGCGCCAGCAGCCAGGACTATTACAATGAGCAGTTCTTC,CASSQDYYNEQFF
-,TRBJ1-2,TRBV29-1,-,TGCAGCGTTGAATCAGGCATTAACTATGGCTACACCTTC,CSVESGINYGYTF
-,TRBJ2-1,TRBV5-1,-,TGCGCCAGCAGCTCAGATGGGGGGATCCACAATGAGCAGTTCTTC,CASSSDGGIHNEQFF
TRBD1,TRBJ1-4,TRBV4-2,-,TGTGCCAGCAGCCAAGCGGCCCCGGGACAGGGGGATGAAAAACTGTTTTTT,CASSQAAPGQGDEKLFF
-,TRBJ1-1,TRBV11-3,-,TGTGCCAGCAGCTCCTTCGGTTTCAACTGGAACACTGAAGCTTTCTTT,CASSSFGFNWNTEAFF
-,TRBJ1-2,TRBV5-4,-,TGTGCCAGCAGCTTGGGTGGACAACTACCGCTTAACTATGGCTACACCTTC,CASSLGGQLPLNYGYTF
TRBD1,TRBJ1-2,TRBV27,-,TGTGCCAGCAGTATAACCGGGACAGGGTATAACTATGGCTACACCTTC,CASSITGTGYNYGYTF
-,TRBJ1-3,TRBV29-1,-,TGCAGCGTTTTCGGCTCTGGAAACACCATATATTTT,CSVFGSGNTIYF
TRBD1,TRBJ1-2,TRBV25-1,-,TGTGCCAGCAGTGAATTCGGGACAGGGGAAAGGAATGGCTACACCTTC,CASSEFGTGERNGYTF
TRBD2,TRBJ2-3,TRBV18,-,TGTGCCAGCTCTACGACTAGCGGGGGCACAGATACGCAGTATTTT,CASSTTSGGTDTQYF
TRBD1,TRBJ1-4,TRBV7-9,-,TGTGCCAGCAGACCGGGACAGGGGGCATCACAATCTAATGAAAAACTGTTTTTT,CASRPGQGASQSNEKLFF
TRBD1,TRBJ1-6,TRBV2,-,TGTGCCAGCAACCTGGACAGGGGGTCAGGGTCACCCCTCCACTTT,CASNLDRGSGSPLHF
TRBD1,TRBJ1-3,TRBV9,-,TGTGCCAGCAGCGCCCGGGACAGGGATGGAAACACCATATATTTT,CASSARDRDGNTIYF
TRBD2,TRBJ2-3,TRBV7-2,-,TGTGCCAGCAGCTTACTAGCGGGAGAGGCAGATACGCAGTATTTT,CASSLLAGEADTQYF
-,TRBJ2-2,TRBV11-3,-,TGTGCCAGCAGCTTAAACCCCACGGGGAACACCGGGGAGCTGTTTTTT,CASSLNPTGNTGELFF
-,TRBJ2-5,TRBV28,-,TGTGCCAGCAGTCTTAGAAACCAAGAGACCCAGTACTTC,CASSLRNQETQYF
TRBD2,TRBJ2-1,TRBV9,-,TGTGCCAGCAGCATAGGACTAGCCAACAATGAGCAGTTCTTC,CASSIGLANNEQFF
-,TRBJ1-1,TRBV19,-,TGTGCCAGTAGTCAGGACATGAACACTGAAGCTTTCTTT,CASSQDMNTEAFF
-,TRBJ1-2,TRBV10-3,-,TGTGCCATCCGCGGAGGGGATGGCGCTGGCTACACCTTC,CAIRGGDGAGYTF
-,TRBJ1-2,TRBV5-6,-,TGTGCCAGCAGCCGATTGGACAGAAACTATGGCTACACCTTC,CASSRLDRNYGYTF
-,TRBJ2-5,TRBV12-5,-,TGTGCTAGTGGCCCTCGAGTCGGGGAGACCCAGTACTTC,CASGPRVGETQYF
TRBD1,TRBJ1-1,TRBV5-5,-,TGTGCCAGCAGCTTGGAGGGGACAGGGTGGACTGAAGCTTTCTTT,CASSLEGTGWTEAFF
-,TRBJ2-2,TRBV11-3,-,TGTGCCAGCAGCTTACGCGCAGGGATGAACACCGGGGAGCTGTTTTTT,CASSLRAGMNTGELFF
TRBD1,TRBJ2-7,TRBV6-5,-,TGTGCCAGCAGTTATACGGTGGGGACAGGGAACGAGCAGTACTTC,CASSYTVGTGNEQYF
-,TRBJ2-1,TRBV30,-,TGTGCCTGGAGTGTAATGCGGCAACCCTCCTACAATGAGCAGTTCTTC,CAWSVMRQPSYNEQFF
-,TRBJ2-5,TRBV6-6,-,TGTGCCAGCAGTTACTCCGAAGAGACCCAGTACTTC,CASSYSEETQYF
-,TRBJ2-2,TRBV5-6,-,TGTGCCAGCAGCCGGTTCCTAGTTGGCGGGGTCACAAACACCGGGGAGCTGTTTTTT,CASSRFLVGGVTNTGELFF
-,TRBJ2-1,TRBV21-1,-,TGTGCCAGCAGTCTATCAGTAGGCCCGGGACACCATACTTCCTACAATGAGCAGTTCTTC,CASSLSVGPGHHTSYNEQFF
TRBD2,TRBJ2-1,TRBV6-2/TRBV6-3,-,TGTGCCAGCAGTTACTCATTTCGGACTAGCGGGAACTACAATGAGCAGTTCTTC,CASSYSFRTSGNYNEQFF
-,TRBJ2-5,TRBV27,-,TGTGCCAGCAGTTTTTCAGCAGGGTGGGCCCAAGAGACCCAGTACTTC,CASSFSAGWAQETQYF
-,TRBJ1-5,TRBV9,-,TGTGCCAGCAGCGTAGGGGGGGGCAATCAGCCCCAGCATTTT,CASSVGGGNQPQHF